Each of the 29 T cell receptor beta chains below was sequenced from the same sample in a study of cytomegalovirus exposure and HLA in healthy donors. The PCR had 60 Vbeta and 13 Jbeta primers. Libraries were prepared by immunoSEQ multiplex PCR; TCRdb keeps only in-frame clonotypes and omits some of them. The table includes approximately 140,000 clones, 60% to 70% detected once. Sequencing was done on a sample of PBMCs. These receptors originate from a woman aged 55 to 70 in good health and CMV-seropositive.

This clone was detected only once. The V and J genes are TRBV4-1 and TRBJ1-2; 12 bases fit TRBD1. Trimming cost V 0 bases and J 4 bases; bases outside gene matches: 6. Looked up from germline, CDR1 is MGHRA and CDR2 is YSYEKL. The CDR3 sequence is 17 residues long. This CDR3 is CASSQEGTGGIGYGYTF. The CDR3 DNA is TGCGCCAGCAGCCAAGAAGGGACAGGGGGCATCGGCTATGGCTACACCTTC.

This chain connects TRBV5-1 to TRBJ2-7, with D possibly TRBD1 on 6 matching bases. The germline V gene has CDR1 SGHRS and CDR2 YFSETQ. The CDR3 is made up of 15 amino acids. Trimming took 0 bases from V and 3 from J, leaving 13 bases between them. CDR3 nucleotides: TGCGCCAGCAGCTTGGATTTCGGCAGGGGCTACGAGCAGTACTTC. It encodes CASSLDFGRGYEQYF.

This clone has a handful of counts. The genes are TRBV4-2 and TRBJ2-5; possibly TRBD2 for D (6 bases). V dropped 6 bases and J dropped 4 bases, with 15 bases sitting between them. The length of the CDR3 is 14 residues. The germline V gene encodes CDR1 LGHNA and CDR2 YNFKEQ. The CDR3 loop reads CASRGGDFRETQYF. The CDR3 coding sequence is TGTGCCAGCAGGGGTGGGGACTTCAGAGAGACCCAGTACTTC.

The V and J genes are TRBV5-1 and TRBJ2-3, with TRBD1 as a possible D gene (5 bases). Trimming removed 1 base from V and 5 bases from J, with 11 bases in between. The CDR3 length is 14 residues. The V gene's germline CDR1 is SGHRS and CDR2 YFSETQ. CDR3 sequence (DNA): TGCGCCAGCAGCTTGAGATCCCAGGGAGATACGCAGTATTTT. Translated: CASSLRSQGDTQYF.

A few counts support this clone. The chain employs TRBV10-2 and TRBJ1-5, with D unresolved. The CDR3 contains 16 residues. V lost 5 bases and J 0 bases, leaving 14 bases between the germline ends. Germline V gives CDR1 WSHSY, CDR2 SAAADI. DNA of the CDR3: TGCGCCAGCAGTACCATCGGGGAAGGTAGCAATCAGCCCCAGCATTTT. Protein product: CASSTIGEGSNQPQHF.

This rearrangement joins TRBV11-2 to TRBJ1-5; D gene unclear. With 5 bases removed from V and 1 base from J, the gap between germline ends came to 18 bases. In germline, CDR1 is SGHAT, CDR2 FQNNGV. The CDR3 covers 17 residues. The CDR3 here is CASSRGLVSVSNQPQHF. The CDR3 DNA reads as TGTGCCAGCAGCCGAGGATTAGTTTCTGTAAGCAATCAGCCCCAGCATTTT.

V is TRBV10-3 and J is TRBJ2-3; possible D gene TRBD2, 5 bases. The CDR3 sequence is 15 residues long. In germline, CDR1 is ENHRY, CDR2 SYGVKD. Deletions cut 5 bases from V and 4 bases from J, with 16 bases between. This chain's CDR3 is CAISRSGSGPDTQYF. The CDR3 nucleotides read TGTGCCATCAGTCGAAGCGGAAGTGGGCCAGATACGCAGTATTTT.

The chain has TRBV18 and TRBJ2-2; tentatively, D is TRBD1 (6 bases). V lost 6 bases, J lost 7 bases, and 12 bases lay in between. The CDR3 sequence is 13 residues long. Per germline, CDR1 KGHSH and CDR2 LQKENI. CDR3 nucleotide sequence: TGTGCCAGCTCGCCGACAGGATACGGGGAGCTGTTTTTT. It is translated as CASSPTGYGELFF.

V gene TRBV7-3 combines with J gene TRBJ1-1, with D possibly matching TRBD1 (5 bases). The germline gives CDR1 SGHTA, CDR2 FQGTGA. Trimming took 5 bases from V and 5 from J, leaving 12 bases between them. The CDR3 totals 13 residues. The CDR3: CASSPPGGTEAFF. CDR3 DNA: TGTGCCAGCAGCCCCCCGGGGGGGACTGAAGCTTTCTTT.

This clone was seen just once. The chain joins TRBV4-2 to TRBJ1-2; TRBD1 matches 8 bases. Trimming removed 1 base from V and 8 bases from J; junction bases left unmatched: 6. CDR1 is LGHNA and CDR2 is YNFKEQ in the germline V gene. There are 14 residues in the CDR3. The CDR3 sequence: CASSQAGGAGGYTF. The CDR3 DNA reads TGTGCCAGCAGCCAAGCAGGGGGCGCCGGGGGCTACACCTTC.

The chain joins TRBV6-5 to TRBJ2-1, with a tentative D call TRBD2 (5 bases). The V gene lost 6 bases and the J gene lost 4 bases, with 13 bases spanning the gap. Germline assignment: CDR1 MNHEY and CDR2 SVGAGI. This CDR3 has 14 amino acids. The CDR3 region is CASRRVSLYNEQFF. The DNA for the CDR3 is TGTGCCAGCAGGAGGGTCTCGCTTTACAATGAGCAGTTCTTC.

This clone was observed once. V and J are TRBV6-5 and TRBJ2-7; D is possibly TRBD1 (5 bases). CDR1 and CDR2 from the germline V gene are MNHEY and SVGAGI. With 7 bases removed from V and 5 bases from J, the gap between germline ends came to 15 bases. The CDR3 runs to 13 residues. CDR3 residues: CASTLIQGHEQYF. CDR3 DNA: TGTGCCAGCACCCTGATTCAGGGCCACGAGCAGTACTTC.

This clone was detected once. The junction departs from the called germline gene at one end, perhaps through a read error. The chain links TRBV5-4 to TRBJ2-2; 13 nucleotides align to TRBD2. CDR1 is SGHNT, CDR2 YYREEE, per germline (reference sequence). CDR3 size: 17 residues. CDR3 sequence reads: CASSLGTSGSITGEPFF. The CDR3 region has the DNA TGTGCCAGCAGCTTGGGGACTAGCGGGAGTATCACCGGGGAGCCGTTTTTT.

The chain employs TRBV7-2 and TRBJ2-1; tentatively, D is TRBD2 (6 bases). V lost 5 bases and J 3 bases, leaving 14 bases between the germline ends. The CDR3 spans 15 residues. Germline V lookup: CDR1 SGHTA, CDR2 FQGNSA. CDR3 sequence: CASSLSAGSYNEQFF. In nucleotides, the CDR3 is TGTGCCAGCAGCCTTTCTGCGGGAAGCTACAATGAGCAGTTCTTC.

The chain couples TRBV5-1 to TRBJ2-7; the D gene is possibly TRBD1 (6 bases). Germline V gene data show CDR1 as SGHRS and CDR2 as YFSETQ. CDR3 size: 14 residues. V lost 4 bases and J lost 6, with 17 bases in between. CDR3: CASSTGQFLREQYF. The DNA of the CDR3 is TGCGCCAGCAGCACCGGACAGTTCCTGCGCGAGCAGTACTTC.

The chain is built from TRBV4-1 and TRBJ2-5; 7 bases are a match to TRBD1. CDR1 and CDR2 from the germline V gene are MGHRA and YSYEKL. This CDR3 is 14 amino acids long. The V segment lost 0 bases and the J segment 13 bases; nucleotides outside the gene matches: 11. CDR3 protein: CASSQDWTGPRWYF. The CDR3 bases are TGCGCCAGCAGCCAAGATTGGACAGGTCCAAGGTGGTACTTC.

V usage is TRBV13 and J usage is TRBJ2-1; the D gene is possibly TRBD2 (5 bases). Germline lookup yields CDR1 PRHDT and CDR2 FYEKMQ (reference sequence). This CDR3 contains 18 residues. Trimming took 1 base from V and 1 from J, leaving 17 bases between them. CDR3 nucleotide sequence: TGTGCCAGCAGCTTAGTCGCTTCGGGAATTCGGTCCTACAATGAGCAGTTCTTC. Its protein is CASSLVASGIRSYNEQFF.

In this sample, this clone turned up once. The genes are TRBV4-3 and TRBJ2-3; 7 bases map to TRBD2. The J segment lost 6 bases and the V segment lost 0 bases, leaving 12 bases of the junction unmatched. In germline, CDR1 is LGHNA, CDR2 YSLEER. The CDR3 has 17 amino acids. CDR3: CASSQDRGEPAWDTQYF. The CDR3 DNA reads as TGCGCCAGCAGCCAAGATCGGGGGGAGCCGGCGTGGGATACGCAGTATTTT.

The CDR3 DNA reads as TGTGCCAGCAGCTTAGCGGTTGGACTTTCCTACGAGCAGTACTTC. This translates into CASSLAVGLSYEQYF. The chain employs TRBV7-9 and TRBJ2-7; tentative D call: TRBD2 (5 bases). The CDR3 loop spans 15 amino acids. Germline CDR1 SEHNR, CDR2 FQNEAQ (reference sequence). Trimming removed 0 bases at V and 1 base at J, with 10 bases between.

The J gene is TRBJ2-2, the V gene TRBV4-3, with D possibly matching TRBD1 (6 bases). This CDR3 spans 15 amino acids. Germline CDR1 reads LGHNA; CDR2 reads YSLEER. Trimming left V 4 bases short and J 2 bases short, with 11 bases between. CDR3: CASSLGTTNTGELFF. Written as DNA, the CDR3 is TGCGCCAGCAGCCTGGGGACAACCAACACCGGGGAGCTGTTTTTT.

The table lists this clone with a count of one. The V gene is TRBV7-2, the J gene TRBJ1-5; the D is unclear. The CDR3 runs to 14 residues. V was shortened by 1 base and J by 5 bases, with 9 bases between the two germline ends. Germline lookup yields CDR1 SGHTA and CDR2 FQGNSA. The CDR3 sequence: CASSLERADQPQHF. As DNA, the CDR3 is TGTGCCAGCAGCTTAGAGCGGGCAGATCAGCCCCAGCATTTT.

The chain joins TRBV11-1 to TRBJ2-5; 7 nucleotides match TRBD1. Germline V CDR1 and CDR2: SGHAT, FQDESV (reference sequence). This CDR3 region has 15 residues. V lost 5 bases to trimming and J lost 3 bases; unmatched junction nucleotides: 9. DNA of the CDR3: TGTGCCAGCAGCCCAGGGGGAGCTCCCAAAGAGACCCAGTACTTC. Protein sequence: CASSPGGAPKETQYF.

This chain uses TRBV19 with TRBJ1-1; 7 positions match TRBD1. In germline, CDR1 is LNHDA, CDR2 SQIVND (reference sequence). The V and J ends lost 3 bases and 0 bases, in that order; junction bases with no gene match: 10. The CDR3 length is 17 residues. DNA of the CDR3: TGTGCCAGTAGTATGGCCCCGGGACAGCGGATGAACACTGAAGCTTTCTTT. Its translation: CASSMAPGQRMNTEAFF.

The rearrangement links TRBV7-9 to TRBJ1-5, with D possibly being TRBD1 (5 bases). Trimming took 6 bases from V and 7 from J, leaving 13 bases between them. The CDR3 extends over 13 amino acids. Germline V CDR1 and CDR2: SEHNR, FQNEAQ (reference sequence). CDR3 region: CASSLQVDQPQHF. For the CDR3, the DNA is TGTGCCAGCAGTTTACAGGTAGACCAGCCCCAGCATTTT. Filled out from reference TRBV7-9 and TRBJ1-5, the complete variable domain reads DTGVSQNPRHKITKRGQNVTFRCDPISEHNRLYWYRQTLGQGPEFLTYFQNEAQLEKSRLLSDRFSAERPKGSFSTLEIQRTEQGDSAMYLCASSLQVDQPQHFGDGTRLSIL.

This chain joins TRBV30 and TRBJ2-2; TRBD1 agrees at 7 bases. J was trimmed by 7 bases and V by 1 base; bases with no gene match: 9. The CDR3 is 15 residues long. Germline CDR1 reads GTSNPN; CDR2 reads SVGIG (reference sequence). CDR3 sequence reads: CAWSADGTVVGELFF. The CDR3 DNA follows: TGTGCCTGGAGTGCCGACGGGACAGTTGTCGGGGAGCTGTTTTTT.

CDR3 in amino acids: CASSDGGQGVAFF. In nucleotides, the CDR3 is TGTGCCAGCAGTGATGGGGGACAGGGGGTAGCTTTCTTT. The rearrangement uses TRBV2 and TRBJ1-1; 11 bases map to TRBD1. The CDR3 spans 13 residues. In germline, CDR1 is SNHLY, CDR2 FYNNEI. V was pared by 3 bases and J by 10 bases, with 4 bases of the junction left unmatched.

This clone was counted only a few times. The CDR3 coding sequence is TGTGCCTGGAGAAACTACAGGGGACAAGAAAACACCATATATTTT. It yields the protein CAWRNYRGQENTIYF. The rearrangement links TRBV30 to TRBJ1-3, with 7 bases matching TRBD1. V was pared by 3 bases and J by 6 bases, with 11 bases of the junction left unmatched. The CDR3 is 15 residues long. CDR1 and CDR2 from the germline V gene are GTSNPN and SVGIG (reference sequence). Drawing the rest from reference TRBV30 and TRBJ1-3, the complete variable domain is SQTIHQWPATLVQPVGSPLSLECTVEGTSNPNLYWYRQAAGRGLQLLFYSVGIGQISSEVPQNLSASRPQDRQFILSSKKLLLSDSGFYLCAWRNYRGQENTIYFGEGSWLTVV.

The CDR3 DNA reads TGCAGCTGGAGGGAGGGGGAGTCCTACGAGCAGTACTTC. This sequence encodes CSWREGESYEQYF. This rearrangement joins TRBV29-1 to TRBJ2-5; maybe TRBD2 (7 bases). The last part of the DNA fits TRBJ2-7 better; the J call may be wrong. This CDR3 comprises 13 residues. Per the germline V gene, CDR1 is SQVTM and CDR2 is ANQGSEA.

The chain employs TRBV11-2 and TRBJ1-2, with TRBD1 matching over 8 bases. The trim removed 2 bases at V and 3 bases at J, leaving 2 bases unmatched. The germline V gene encodes CDR1 SGHAT and CDR2 FQNNGV. This CDR3 is built from 14 residues. The CDR3 DNA follows: TGTGCCAGCAGCTTAATGGGACAGGACTATGGCTACACCTTC. It specifies CASSLMGQDYGYTF. The full variable domain, its missing parts supplied by reference TRBV11-2 and TRBJ1-2, is EAGVAQSPRYKIIEKRQSVAFWCNPISGHATLYWYQQILGQGPKLLIQFQNNGVVDDSQLPKDRFSAERLKGVDSTLKIQPAKLEDSAVYLCASSLMGQDYGYTFGSGTRLTVV.